Detailed here is one TCR beta chain. The antigen remains undetermined. Profiling relied on immunoSEQ multiplex PCR, and the TCRdb table lists in-frame clones only, not all of them. The sample includes some 99,000 clones, approximately 83% seen only once; the top ten take over 1.3%. Germline V gene lookup returns CDR1 KGHSH and CDR2 LQKENI. V lost 3 bases, J lost 0 bases, and 3 bases stayed unmatched. CDR3 length equals 15 residues. These data are taken from a study of OX40 agonist ivuxolimab in advanced cancers. Study outcomes and limitations: Certain nonresponding patients likewise had low normalized T-cell clonal expansion. Relative to CD4+, CD8+ T cells held more expanded clones on average.

This clonotype originated in an adult with an advanced solid tumor such as melanoma, head and neck, liver or kidney cancer. The V and J genes are TRBV18 and TRBJ2-7; the match to TRBD1 covers 9 bases. The sequences come from CD4+ or CD8+ T cells sorted from blood, collected in a trial of the OX40 agonist ivuxolimab. CDR3 protein: CASSPGQGLSYEQYF. DNA of the CDR3: TGTGCCAGCTCACCCGGACAGGGGCTCTCCTACGAGCAGTACTTC.